A single sample is the source of the 20 T cell receptor beta chains below, sequenced in a study of early T cells in non-severe SARS-CoV-2 infection. TCRdb reprocessed the 5' RACE reads with MiXCR, giving one entry per CDR3 protein. The sample contains tens of thousands of distinct CDR3 sequences, 12% of which appear only once. The sequenced sample consisted of whole blood. These receptors were obtained from an adult who was a healthcare worker with PCR-confirmed SARS-CoV-2 infection or an uninfected control (not recorded which).

This clonotype was observed at least ten times. The V call is TRBV6-5, the J call TRBJ2-7; either TRBD1 or TRBD2 may supply D (5 bases each). This CDR3 is built from 15 residues. Trimming took 8 bases from V and 5 from J, leaving 22 bases between them. Germline V lookup: CDR1 MNHEY, CDR2 SVGAGI. The chain's CDR3 is CASGRGQGDLHEQYF. CDR3 nucleotide sequence: TGTGCCAGCGGGAGAGGGCAGGGAGACCTTCACGAGCAGTACTTC.

This clonotype was counted only a few times. This CDR3 reads CATSDFYTDTQYF. CDR3 sequence (DNA): TGTGCCACCAGTGATTTCTACACAGATACGCAGTATTTT. V is TRBV24-1 and J is TRBJ2-3; D remains ambiguous. V was cut by 1 base and J by 2 bases, with 3 bases left in between. CDR1 is KGHDR and CDR2 is SFDVKD in the germline V gene. The CDR3 extends over 13 amino acids.

This clonotype was counted a few times. The rearrangement links TRBV15 to TRBJ2-7, with D perhaps given as TRBD1 or TRBD2 (5 bases each). The germline V and J ends were trimmed by 4 bases and 7 bases, with 11 bases remaining between them. CDR1 is LNHNV and CDR2 is YYDKDF in the germline V gene (reference sequence). The CDR3 spans 12 residues. The CDR3 reads CATSTGTVEQYF. The CDR3 DNA reads as TGTGCCACCAGCACCGGGACGGTTGAGCAGTACTTC.

Notes on this clonotype: This may arise from a read error, as a much more abundant clone is one base away. This rearrangement joins TRBV11-2 to TRBJ2-3; D is possibly TRBD1 or TRBD2 (5 bases each). In germline, CDR1 is SGHAT, CDR2 FQNNGV. The CDR3 has 13 residues. CDR3 loop: CASSSQGADMQYF. The CDR3, as DNA: TGTGCCAGCAGCTCCCAGGGAGCAGATATGCAGTATTTT.

This clonotype showed up just a few times. The gene calls are TRBV28 and TRBJ2-1; perhaps TRBD1 as D (6 bases). This CDR3 contains 14 residues. Germline V gene data show CDR1 as MDHEN and CDR2 as SYDVKM. CDR3 DNA: TGTGTTACTACAGGGAAAAACTCCTACAATGAGCAGTTCTTC. This translates into CVTTGKNSYNEQFF.

This clonotype was observed a few times. The gene calls are TRBV24-1 and TRBJ2-4; the match to TRBD2 covers 8 bases. The germline V gene has CDR1 KGHDR and CDR2 SFDVKD. The trim removed 3 bases at V and 1 base at J, leaving 4 bases unmatched. The CDR3 length is 16 residues. CDR3 nucleotide sequence: TGTGCCACCAGTGATCCCAGCGGGAGTGCCAAAAACATTCAGTACTTC. Protein: CATSDPSGSAKNIQYF.

This clonotype was detected ten times or more. This chain uses TRBV21-1 with TRBJ2-6. TRBV21-1 has pseudogene status. The CDR3 runs to 16 residues. The CDR3, as DNA: TGTGCCAGCAGCAAAGTATTCCGAGATGGGGCCAACGTCCTGACTTTC. Its protein is CASSKVFRDGANVLTF.

Only a few counts were recorded for this clonotype. V usage is TRBV20-1 and J usage is TRBJ1-1; D is uncertain. The germline V gene encodes CDR1 DFQATT and CDR2 SNEGSKA (reference sequence). V lost 3 bases and J 0 bases, leaving 11 bases between the germline ends. The CDR3 covers 14 residues. This chain's CDR3 is CSASLPGLNTEAFF. The CDR3 DNA follows: TGCAGTGCTAGTCTTCCAGGCTTGAACACTGAAGCTTTCTTT.

The gene calls are TRBV7-9 and TRBJ2-5, with 7 nucleotides matching TRBD1. The trim removed 3 bases at V and 3 bases at J, leaving 4 bases unmatched. This CDR3 is 14 amino acids long. CDR1 SEHNR and CDR2 FQNEAQ come from the germline V gene (reference sequence). The CDR3 sequence is CASSFLTGEETQYF. Here the CDR3 DNA reads TGTGCCAGCAGCTTCTTAACAGGGGAAGAGACCCAGTACTTC. Full variable domain (remainder filled in from reference TRBV7-9 and TRBJ2-5): DTGVSQNPRHKITKRGQNVTFRCDPISEHNRLYWYRQTLGQGPEFLTYFQNEAQLEKSRLLSDRFSAERPKGSFSTLEIQRTEQGDSAMYLCASSFLTGEETQYFGPGTRLLVL.

J is TRBJ2-2 and V is TRBV18; D is unclear. Trimming took off 1 base at V and 4 bases at J, with 7 bases between the two ends. Germline V gene sequence: CDR1 KGHSH, CDR2 LQKENI. This CDR3 is 14 amino acids long. CDR3 protein: CASSPLISTGELFF. The CDR3 region has the DNA TGTGCCAGCTCACCACTAATCAGCACCGGGGAGCTGTTTTTT. Based on the CDR3 plus reference TRBV18 and TRBJ2-2, the full variable domain is NAGVMQNPRHLVRRRGQEARLRCSPMKGHSHVYWYRQLPEEGLKFMVYLQKENIIDESGMPKERFSAEFPKEGPSILRIQQVVRGDSAAYFCASSPLISTGELFFGEGSRLTVL.

The rearrangement uses TRBV28 and TRBJ2-1; 7 bases line up with TRBD2. This CDR3 has 17 residues. Germline loops: CDR1 MDHEN, CDR2 SYDVKM. Losses at the gene ends were 8 bases for V and 2 bases for J; bases not matched to a gene: 15. CDR3 region: CASSGLLGGRAYNEQFF. CDR3 nucleotide sequence: TGTGCCAGCTCAGGGTTACTAGGCGGGAGAGCCTACAATGAGCAGTTCTTC.

This clonotype was counted only a few times. The CDR3 DNA reads as TGTGCCAGCAGCTTATATTTGGGAGAAGCTTTCTTT. This codes for CASSLYLGEAFF. This chain connects TRBV7-9 to TRBJ1-1; no clear D. Trimming shortened V by 2 bases and J by 8 bases, and 9 bases separated the two germline ends. The CDR3 totals 12 residues. The germline gives CDR1 SEHNR, CDR2 FQNEAQ (reference sequence).

This clonotype was detected ten times or more. CDR3: CASSQDWGRENEQFF. CDR3 coding DNA: TGTGCCAGCAGCCAAGATTGGGGGAGGGAGAATGAGCAGTTCTTC. The J gene is TRBJ2-1, the V gene TRBV3-1; 7 bases are a match to TRBD2. V was pared by 0 bases and J by 7 bases, with 6 bases of the junction left unmatched. The CDR3 sequence is 15 residues long. Germline CDR1 reads LGHDT; CDR2 reads YNNKEL (reference sequence).

Note on this clonotype: Since a much larger clone is just one base distant, this may be a read error. This chain connects TRBV7-3 to TRBJ2-1, with 8 bases matching TRBD1. The CDR3 extends over 13 amino acids. Germline V gives CDR1 SGHTA, CDR2 FQGTGA. The CDR3 is CVSSLESGQGPFF. CDR3 coding DNA: TGTGTCAGCAGCTTAGAATCCGGACAGGGACCGTTCTTC.

This clonotype was recorded many times. The chain joins TRBV10-2 to TRBJ2-1; no firm D call. Germline CDR1 reads WSHSY; CDR2 reads SAAADI. The CDR3 totals 13 residues. V shed 5 bases and J shed 2 bases, with 7 bases lying between them. This CDR3 reads CASSREAYNEQFF. The CDR3 DNA sequence: TGCGCCAGCAGTCGCGAGGCCTACAATGAGCAGTTCTTC.

This clonotype was observed at least ten times. The rearrangement links TRBV9 to TRBJ2-2; D not resolved. Trimming pared 4 bases from V and 4 bases from J, leaving 17 bases between. The CDR3 has 16 amino acids. In germline, CDR1 is SGDLS, CDR2 YYNGEE. The CDR3 here is CASSFGSKPRTGELFF. The CDR3 nucleotides read TGTGCCAGCAGCTTCGGGTCTAAGCCGCGCACCGGGGAGCTGTTTTTT. The full variable domain, in which reference TRBV9 and TRBJ2-2 provide the parts outside the CDR3, is DSGVTQTPKHLITATGQRVTLRCSPRSGDLSVYWYQQSLDQGLQFLIQYYNGEERAKGNILERFSAQQFPDLHSELNLSSLELGDSALYFCASSFGSKPRTGELFFGEGSRLTVL.

This clonotype has more than one count but fewer than ten. Here the CDR3 DNA reads TGCAGTGCTAGAGATTGGGGGACTAGCGGCTACGAGCAGTACTTC. Amino acid sequence: CSARDWGTSGYEQYF. This chain uses TRBV20-1 with TRBJ2-7; TRBD2 aligns across 11 bases. CDR3 length: 15 amino acids. CDR1 and CDR2 from the germline V gene are DFQATT and SNEGSKA (reference sequence). The V and J ends lost 0 bases and 3 bases, in that order; junction bases with no gene match: 4.

This clonotype has at least ten counts. V and J are TRBV20-1 and TRBJ2-4; no clear D gene. With 3 bases removed from V and 2 bases from J, the gap between germline ends came to 20 bases. Germline V lookup: CDR1 DFQATT, CDR2 SNEGSKA (reference sequence). The CDR3 is made up of 17 amino acids. The CDR3: CSARALGTLGTKNIQYF. The CDR3 DNA reads TGCAGTGCTAGGGCCCTGGGTACGCTGGGGACCAAAAACATTCAGTACTTC.

This clonotype has just a few counts. The V call is TRBV30, the J call TRBJ2-7; tentatively, D is TRBD2 (6 bases). Looked up from germline, CDR1 is GTSNPN and CDR2 is SVGIG (reference sequence). This CDR3 has 13 residues. The ends were cut back, 3 bases at V and 1 base at J, with 10 bases in the middle. DNA of the CDR3: TGTGCCTGGAGCCCGGGACTTTCCTACGAGCAGTACTTC. Protein: CAWSPGLSYEQYF.

Worth noting for this clonotype: A single base separates this from a much larger clone, so it may be a read error. The chain employs TRBV29-1 and TRBJ2-5; D tentatively reads TRBD1 or TRBD2 (5 bases each). This CDR3 has 11 amino acids. Germline assignment: CDR1 SQVTM and CDR2 ANQGSEA. This chain's CDR3 is CSIVDPGTRYF. The CDR3, as DNA: TGCAGCATCGTCGATCCCGGGACCCGGTACTTC.